This TCR beta chain was identified during a study of beta chain features in type 1 diabetes. Cells sorted by CD45RO/CCR7/CD25/CD127/CD95/CD27 comprised CD4+ naive, central memory, regulatory and stem cell-like memory cells. Sorting produced populations that all topped 95% purity. Of the isolated RNA, all was reverse transcribed, and so the sequenced material was expressed TCRB transcripts. Using immunoSEQ multiplex PCR, the repertoire was profiled, and TCRdb retains in-frame clones only, with some absent. This table holds around 170,000 clones, 7% to 9.5% found once. This clone was observed a handful of times. Antigen: not known. V lost 4 bases and J lost 3; bases outside the gene matches: 3. Per germline, CDR1 SQVTM and CDR2 ANQGSEA. CDR3 length: 12 amino acids. Study results and limitations: All four CD4+ subsets of Type 1 diabetes patients contained TCRB CDR3s that were moderately but significantly shorter. cDNA-based reads could over-represent cells with high TCR expression. Insertions were fewer and deletions more numerous at VDJ junctions in type 1 diabetes patients.

This TCR came from a woman aged 30 to 39 with type 1 diabetes. The sample consisted of central memory CD4+ T cells from blood. This chain joins TRBV29-1 and TRBJ2-7; 7 bases are a match to TRBD2. CDR3 loop: CSVAREGYEQYF. The CDR3 bases are TGCAGCGTTGCCAGGGAGGGCTACGAGCAGTACTTC.